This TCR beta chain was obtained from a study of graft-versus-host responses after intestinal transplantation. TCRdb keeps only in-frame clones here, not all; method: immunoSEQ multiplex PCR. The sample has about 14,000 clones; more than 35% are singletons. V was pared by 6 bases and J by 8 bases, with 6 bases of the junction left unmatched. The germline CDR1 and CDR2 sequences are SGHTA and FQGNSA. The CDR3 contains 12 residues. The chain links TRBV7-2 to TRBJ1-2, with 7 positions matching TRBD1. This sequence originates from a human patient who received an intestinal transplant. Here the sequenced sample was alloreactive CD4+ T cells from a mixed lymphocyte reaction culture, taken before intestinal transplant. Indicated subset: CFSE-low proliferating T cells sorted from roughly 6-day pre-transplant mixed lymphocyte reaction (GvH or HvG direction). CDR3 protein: CASSLDRLGYTF. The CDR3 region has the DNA TGTGCCAGCAGTCTGGACAGGCTGGGCTACACCTTC. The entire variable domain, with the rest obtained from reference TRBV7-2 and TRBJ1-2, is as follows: GAGVSQSPSNKVTEKGKDVELRCDPISGHTALYWYRQSLGQGLEFLIYFQGNSAPDKSGLPSDRFSAERTGGSVSTLTIQRTQQEDSAVYLCASSLDRLGYTFGSGTRLTVV.